This entry concerns a single T cell receptor (beta chain). Antigen: not known. The same CDR3 also results from other DNA sequences found in this sample. These data are taken from a study of radiotherapy plus CTLA-4 blockade in lung cancer. Whole-study context: Patients showed objective responses in approximately 17% of cases and disease control in roughly 34%.

Those patients who had chemo-refractory metastatic non-small-cell lung cancer were given focal radiation along with CTLA-4 blockade through ipilimumab. Study outcomes and limitations: Alongside interferon-beta, early blood T cell clone dynamics were reportedly the best predictor of response. Peripheral blood showed expansion of tumor-derived TCR clones after radiotherapy and ipilimumab.

Libraries were prepared by immunoSEQ multiplex PCR; TCRdb keeps only in-frame clonotypes and omits some of them. The table has 120,000 or so clones, approximately 80% seen once; the top ten hold around 4.8%. The source was peripheral blood, collected from a patient treated with radiotherapy plus ipilimumab. The receptor comes from a human donor with non-small cell lung cancer who had a partial response to radiotherapy plus ipilimumab.

The CDR3 is CASSQGHSNQPQHF. CDR3 sequence (DNA): TGCGCCAGCAGCCAAGGGCATAGCAATCAGCCCCAGCATTTT. The gene calls are TRBV4-3 and TRBJ1-5, with unresolved D. The CDR3 is 14 residues long. CDR1 is LGHNA, CDR2 YSLEER, per germline. Trimming left V 1 base short and J 0 bases short, with 4 bases between.